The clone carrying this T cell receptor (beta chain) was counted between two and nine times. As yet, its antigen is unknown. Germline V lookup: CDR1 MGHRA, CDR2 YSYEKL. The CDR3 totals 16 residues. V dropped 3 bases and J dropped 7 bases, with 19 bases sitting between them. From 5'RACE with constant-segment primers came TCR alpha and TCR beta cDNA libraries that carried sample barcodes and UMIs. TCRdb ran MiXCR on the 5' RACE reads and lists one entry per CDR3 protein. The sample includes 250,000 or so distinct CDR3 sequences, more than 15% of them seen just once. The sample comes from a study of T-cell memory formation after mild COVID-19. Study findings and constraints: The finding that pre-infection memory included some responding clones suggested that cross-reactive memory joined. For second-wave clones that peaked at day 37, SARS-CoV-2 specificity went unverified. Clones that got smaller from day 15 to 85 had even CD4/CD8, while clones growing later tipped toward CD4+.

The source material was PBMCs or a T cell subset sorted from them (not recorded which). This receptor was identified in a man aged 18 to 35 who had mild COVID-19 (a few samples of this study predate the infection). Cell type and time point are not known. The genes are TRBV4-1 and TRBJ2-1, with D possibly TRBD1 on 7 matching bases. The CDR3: CASSHKTGRMGNEQFF. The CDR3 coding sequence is TGCGCCAGCAGCCACAAGACAGGGAGGATGGGGAATGAGCAGTTCTTC.